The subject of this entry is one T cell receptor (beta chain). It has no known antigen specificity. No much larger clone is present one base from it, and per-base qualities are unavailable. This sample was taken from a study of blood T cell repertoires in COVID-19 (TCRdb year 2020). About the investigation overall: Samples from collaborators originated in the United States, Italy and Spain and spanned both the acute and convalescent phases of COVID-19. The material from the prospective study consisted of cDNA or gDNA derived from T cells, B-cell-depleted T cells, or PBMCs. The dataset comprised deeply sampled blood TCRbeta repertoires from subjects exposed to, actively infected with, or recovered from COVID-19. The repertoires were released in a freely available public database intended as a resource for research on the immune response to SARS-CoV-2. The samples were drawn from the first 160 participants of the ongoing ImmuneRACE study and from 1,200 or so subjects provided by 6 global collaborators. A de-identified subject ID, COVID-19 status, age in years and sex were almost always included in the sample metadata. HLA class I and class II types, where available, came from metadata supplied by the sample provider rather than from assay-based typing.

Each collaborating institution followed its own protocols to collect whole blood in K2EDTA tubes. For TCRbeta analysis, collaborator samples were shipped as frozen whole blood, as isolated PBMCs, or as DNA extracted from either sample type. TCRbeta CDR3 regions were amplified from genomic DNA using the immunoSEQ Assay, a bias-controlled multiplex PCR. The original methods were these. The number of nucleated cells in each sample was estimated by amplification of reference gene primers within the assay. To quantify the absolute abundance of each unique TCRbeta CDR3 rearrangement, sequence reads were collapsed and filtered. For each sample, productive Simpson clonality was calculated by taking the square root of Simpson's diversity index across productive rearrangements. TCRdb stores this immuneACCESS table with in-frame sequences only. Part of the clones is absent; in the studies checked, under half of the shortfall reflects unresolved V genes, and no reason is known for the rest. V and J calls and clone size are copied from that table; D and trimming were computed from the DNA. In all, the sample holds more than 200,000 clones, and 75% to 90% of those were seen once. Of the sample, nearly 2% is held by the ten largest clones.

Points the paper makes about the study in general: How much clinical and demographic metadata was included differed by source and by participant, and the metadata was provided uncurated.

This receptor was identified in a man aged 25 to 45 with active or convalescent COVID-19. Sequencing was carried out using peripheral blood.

Read as DNA, the sequence is TGTGCCAGCAGCCCAGGTAGGGGGGGACGAGAAGAGACCCAGTACTTC. It translates to CASSPGRGGREETQYF. The chain is assembled from TRBV11-2 and TRBJ2-5; TRBD2 is a weak D gene call, 7 bases matching. The trim is 5 bases for V and 3 bases for J, with a gap of 19 bases between the germline ends. Inclusive of the bounding cysteine and phenylalanine, the CDR3 is 16 residues long. The read is trimmed to its CDR3 DNA, 48 bases read in frame from base 1. CDR1 SGHAT and CDR2 FQNNGV were looked up in the germline V gene. The full variable domain, with segments outside the CDR3 supplied by the reference TRBV11-2 and TRBJ2-5 proteins, appears as EAGVAQSPRYKIIEKRQSVAFWCNPISGHATLYWYQQILGQGPKLLIQFQNNGVVDDSQLPKDRFSAERLKGVDSTLKIQPAKLEDSAVYLCASSPGRGGREETQYFGPGTRLLVL.